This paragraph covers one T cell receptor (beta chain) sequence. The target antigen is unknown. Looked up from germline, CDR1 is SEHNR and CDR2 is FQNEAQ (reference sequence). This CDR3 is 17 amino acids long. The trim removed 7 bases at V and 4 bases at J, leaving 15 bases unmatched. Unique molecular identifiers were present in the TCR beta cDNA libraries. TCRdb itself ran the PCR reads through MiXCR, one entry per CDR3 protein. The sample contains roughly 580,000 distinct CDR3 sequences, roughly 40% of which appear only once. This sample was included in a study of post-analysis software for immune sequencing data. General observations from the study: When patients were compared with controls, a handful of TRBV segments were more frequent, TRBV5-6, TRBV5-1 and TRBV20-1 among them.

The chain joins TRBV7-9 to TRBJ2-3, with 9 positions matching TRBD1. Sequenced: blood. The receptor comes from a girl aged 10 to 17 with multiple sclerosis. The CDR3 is CASTKTPPGQGPDTQYF. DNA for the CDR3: TGTGCCAGCACCAAAACCCCCCCGGGACAGGGACCAGATACGCAGTATTTT.